The TCR beta chain under discussion was sequenced for a study of cytomegalovirus exposure and HLA in healthy donors. Study at large: One earlier analysis, a look at about 179 million T cells, found around 110 million unique TCR beta sequences. General study points: A further, later analysis showed that HLA-associated TCR beta chains (compared with equally common others) were more clonally expanded. Highly shared sequence variants in one cluster were likely a sequencing artifact. Many donors carried some public TCRs, although rarity characterized most TCR sequences.

CDR1 and CDR2 from the germline V gene are LNHDA and SQIVND (reference sequence). The CDR3 is 13 residues long. Between the trimmed V and J ends, which lost 4 bases and 5 bases, there was a span of 9 bases. PCR primers comprised 60 Vbeta and 13 Jbeta primers. TCRdb keeps only in-frame clones here, not all; method: immunoSEQ multiplex PCR. The sample records around 130,000 clones, around 81% being singletons. As to this clone: Its matching antigen is unknown.

Sequencing was done on a sample of PBMCs. The TCR originated in a man aged 18 to 29 in good health and CMV-seronegative. This sequence joins TRBV19 and TRBJ1-5; D is perhaps TRBD1 (5 bases). The CDR3 protein is CASSTGRDQPQHF. The CDR3 nucleotides are TGTGCCAGTAGTACAGGGAGGGATCAGCCCCAGCATTTT.